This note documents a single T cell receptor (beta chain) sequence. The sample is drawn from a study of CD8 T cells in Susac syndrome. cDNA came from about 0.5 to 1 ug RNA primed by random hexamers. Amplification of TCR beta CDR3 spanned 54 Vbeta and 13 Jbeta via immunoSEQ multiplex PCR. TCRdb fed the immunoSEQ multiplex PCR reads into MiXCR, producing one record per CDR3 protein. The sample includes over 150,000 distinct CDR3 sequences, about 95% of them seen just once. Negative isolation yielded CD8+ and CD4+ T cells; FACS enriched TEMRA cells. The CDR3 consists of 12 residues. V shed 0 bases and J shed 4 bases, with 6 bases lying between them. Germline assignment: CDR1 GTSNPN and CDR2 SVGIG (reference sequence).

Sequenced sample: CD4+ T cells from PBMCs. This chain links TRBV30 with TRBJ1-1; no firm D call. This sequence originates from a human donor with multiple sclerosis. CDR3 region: CAWSVEGTEAFF. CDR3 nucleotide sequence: TGTGCCTGGAGTGTAGAAGGCACTGAAGCTTTCTTT.